Listed below are T cell receptor beta chains from one sample, sequenced in a study of blood T cell repertoires in COVID-19. Sequencing was performed with immunoSEQ multiplex PCR; in TCRdb, only in-frame clones are kept and a portion is missing. The sample gives roughly 160,000 clones, around 82% of which show up once; roughly 2% is in the top ten. Sequenced: peripheral blood. The source of these receptors is a woman over 75 with acute or convalescent COVID-19. CDR3s include the opening cysteine and the closing phenylalanine or tryptophan. The D gene is left open where the match is weak. Clone size is not always given. Where it is, it says once, few, many or a class for expanded clones.

D	V	J	size	DNA	CDR3
TRBD1	TRBV5-1	TRBJ1-2	.	TGCGCCAGCGAATCCGGGACAGGGAACCACTATGGCTACACCTTC	CASESGTGNHYGYTF
TRBD2	TRBV19	TRBJ2-1	.	TGTGCCAGTAGTATACAAGGCCTAGCGGGTCGCAATGAGCAGTTCTTC	CASSIQGLAGRNEQFF
TRBD1	TRBV5-1	TRBJ1-4	.	TGCGCCAGCAGCGGCTCAGGGGGCGCGGGCGAAAAACTGTTTTTT	CASSGSGGAGEKLFF
TRBD2	TRBV19	TRBJ2-1	.	TGTGCCAGTAGTATAGGAATACTAGCGGGAGACCTGGTCGATGAGCAGTTCTTC	CASSIGILAGDLVDEQFF
.	TRBV7-2	TRBJ2-6	.	TGTGCCAGCAGCTTAGGTCCGGGTGGGGCCAACGTCCTGACTTTC	CASSLGPGGANVLTF
.	TRBV4-3	TRBJ1-1	.	TGCGCCAGCCGTCTGGCCCCAGGGTCGAACACTGAAGCTTTCTTT	CASRLAPGSNTEAFF
TRBD1	TRBV7-2	TRBJ2-3	.	TGTGCCAGCAGCTTAGCGGTACAACAGGGGGCGACGCAGTATTTT	CASSLAVQQGATQYF
TRBD1	TRBV2	TRBJ1-1	.	TGTGCCAGCACCGCGACAGGGGGCTTGGGTGAAGCTTTCTTT	CASTATGGLGEAFF
TRBD1	TRBV6-5	TRBJ2-5	.	TGTGCCAGCAGTTACTCCAGGACAGGGCTTGTGGAGACCCAGTACTTC	CASSYSRTGLVETQYF
TRBD1	TRBV4-1	TRBJ1-5	.	TGCGCCAGCAGCCAAGAAGGTATAGGGGGCTATCAGCCCCAGCATTTT	CASSQEGIGGYQPQHF
TRBD1	TRBV5-1	TRBJ1-1	.	TGCGCCAGCAGCCCCGGACAGGGTAGGGCCCTGAACACTGAAGCTTTCTTT	CASSPGQGRALNTEAFF
TRBD2	TRBV6-5	TRBJ2-7	.	TGTGCCAGCACCCCCGGGGGGGGCTACGAGCAGTACTTC	CASTPGGGYEQYF
TRBD1	TRBV19	TRBJ2-1	once	TGTGCCAGTAGTATCTCGGGACAGGGGAGCAATGAGCAGTTCTTC	CASSISGQGSNEQFF
TRBD1	TRBV10-3	TRBJ2-7	.	TGTGCCATCAGGGGACAGGGGACCGACGAGCAGTACTTC	CAIRGQGTDEQYF
TRBD1	TRBV29-1	TRBJ1-4	few	TGCAGCGTGTCTGTAGCCGGGACAGGGCCCGAAAAACTGTTTTTT	CSVSVAGTGPEKLFF
.	TRBV30	TRBJ1-6	few	TGTGCCTGGAGTCACCCGGCGGGGGGAAGAAGTGTGGGTTCACCCCTCCACTTT	CAWSHPAGGRSVGSPLHF
.	TRBV7-2	TRBJ2-3	.	TGTGCCAGCAGCACCCGAACGAGGGCCCCGGATACGCAGTATTTT	CASSTRTRAPDTQYF
.	TRBV19	TRBJ2-6	.	TGTGCCAGTAGTCTACAGGGAGGGGGCTCTGGGGCCAACGTCCTGACTTTC	CASSLQGGGSGANVLTF
.	TRBV6-1	TRBJ1-2	.	TGTGCCAGCAGTGAATACCGGGGTAGCTATGGCTACACCTTC	CASSEYRGSYGYTF
TRBD2	TRBV7-2	TRBJ2-7	.	TGTGCCAGCAGCTGGGGGGGAGGCAGGGCGGACGAGCAGTACTTC	CASSWGGGRADEQYF
TRBD1	TRBV4-1	TRBJ1-1	.	TGCGCCAGCAGAGGGACAGGGAACACTGAAGCTTTCTTT	CASRGTGNTEAFF
.	TRBV29-1	TRBJ1-2	.	TGCAGCGTTGAGAATTCAGGGTCGGTCTATTACGGCTACACCTTC	CSVENSGSVYYGYTF
TRBD2	TRBV28	TRBJ2-1	.	TGTGCCAGCAGTTTACCCTTCACCGGGACTAGCGGGGGGTATGAGCAGTTCTTC	CASSLPFTGTSGGYEQFF
TRBD1	TRBV5-6	TRBJ2-7	.	TGTGCCAGCAGCGCCGGGACAGGGGCCTACGAGCAGTACTTC	CASSAGTGAYEQYF
.	TRBV12-3/TRBV12-4	TRBJ1-1	.	TGTGCCAGCAGCCACGACAGGAAGGCTTTCTTT	CASSHDRKAFF
.	TRBV2	TRBJ1-3	.	TGTGCCAGCAGTGAGTTCATTTCTGGAAACACCATATATTTT	CASSEFISGNTIYF
TRBD2	TRBV9	TRBJ2-3	.	TGTGCCAGCAGCCCTACGGGACTAGCGGGAGGAGATACGCAGTATTTT	CASSPTGLAGGDTQYF
.	TRBV7-2	TRBJ1-6	few	TGTGCCACCACCCCCCCGGAGGGGTATACCCTCCACTTT	CATTPPEGYTLHF
.	TRBV3-1/TRBV3-2	TRBJ2-1	.	TGTGCCAGCAGCCCCTCCACGAGCTCCTACAATGAGCAGTTCTTC	CASSPSTSSYNEQFF
.	TRBV27	TRBJ2-6	.	TGTGCCAGCACAACAGGGGCCAACGTCCTGACTTTC	CASTTGANVLTF
.	TRBV5-3	TRBJ2-1	few	TGTGCCAGAAGCTTTACCACGCGTAAGAATGAGCAGTTCTTC	CARSFTTRKNEQFF
.	TRBV19	TRBJ1-2	.	TGTGCCAGTACCAATCTCCCGGGGGTAATCGGCTACACCTTC	CASTNLPGVIGYTF
.	TRBV28	TRBJ1-3	.	TGTGCCAGCACCCCTTCCCAACTCGGTGTCACCATATATTTT	CASTPSQLGVTIYF